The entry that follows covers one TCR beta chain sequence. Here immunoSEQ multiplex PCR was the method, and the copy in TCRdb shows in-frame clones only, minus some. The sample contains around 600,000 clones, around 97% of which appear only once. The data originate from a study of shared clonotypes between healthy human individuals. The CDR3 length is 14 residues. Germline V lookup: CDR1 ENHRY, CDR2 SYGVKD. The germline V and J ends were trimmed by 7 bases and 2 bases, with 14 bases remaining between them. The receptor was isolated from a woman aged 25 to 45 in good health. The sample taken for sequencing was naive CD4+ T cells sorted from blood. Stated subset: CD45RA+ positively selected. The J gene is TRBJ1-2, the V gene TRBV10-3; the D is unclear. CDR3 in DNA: TGTGCCATCAATTTCGGCGGGGAAAACTATGGCTACACCTTC. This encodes CAINFGGENYGYTF.